The T cell receptor (beta chain) described here comes from a study of blood T cells in healthy people across ages. Study-level points and caveats: The study could not conclusively compare naive and antigen-experienced cells, given its unsorted PBMCs. Long-lived donors exceeded aged donors in naive CD4+ cells and diversity. Per million T cells, TCR beta diversity dropped about linearly as age rose.

The V end lost 1 base, the J end lost 5 bases, and 11 bases lay between the germline ends. Germline loops: CDR1 SGHTA, CDR2 FQGNSA. The CDR3 sequence is 14 residues long. Primed by a sample-barcoded 5' primer and a J-beta primer mix, a second PCR proceeded for about 6 to 11 cycles. TCRdb reprocessed the 5' RACE reads via MiXCR and lists one record per CDR3 protein. The sample comprises roughly 800,000 distinct CDR3 sequences, approximately 25% of which are singletons, and 9.4% rests with the top ten. Worth noting for this clonotype: Its antigen remains unidentified.

The sample was also reused in another study, on T cells of mothers and their children. Per that study: Several children, together with their three healthy Caucasian mothers, made up the donors.

The source of this sequence is a boy between 10 and 17 years old in good health. The chain couples TRBV7-2 to TRBJ2-5; perhaps TRBD2 as D (6 bases). The sample taken for sequencing was blood. CDR3 coding DNA: TGTGCCAGCAGCTTAGGTCCGGGGGTGGAGACCCAGTACTTC. This encodes CASSLGPGVETQYF.